These T cell receptor beta chains were read from a single sample in a study of cytomegalovirus exposure and HLA in healthy donors. Here immunoSEQ multiplex PCR was the method, and the copy in TCRdb shows in-frame clones only, minus some. This table holds under 200,000 clones, about four fifths found once. What was sequenced was PBMCs. The source is a woman in her forties or fifties in good health and CMV-seronegative. The CDR3 runs from the conserved cysteine through the conserved F or W. Fields, in order: CDR3 protein, D gene, J gene, V gene. D genes are given only for firm matches.

CASSSAGGRYNEQFF | TRBD2 | TRBJ2-1 | TRBV2
CASSPGFSAAFF | NA | TRBJ1-1 | TRBV28
CASSLSGTHNEQFF | NA | TRBJ2-1 | TRBV13
CASSTRSGTYEQYF | NA | TRBJ2-7 | TRBV11-2
CASSGSGRKDEQFF | TRBD2 | TRBJ2-1 | TRBV10-2
CASSPQVDTQYF | NA | TRBJ2-3 | TRBV28
CASSLGAMVGNQPQHF | NA | TRBJ1-5 | TRBV13
CASSDSERIYNEQFF | NA | TRBJ2-1 | TRBV9
CASSLVPGAYNEQFF | NA | TRBJ2-1 | TRBV7-7
CASSFASRGQGQPQHF | TRBD1 | TRBJ1-5 | TRBV19
CASKVGEPYNEQFF | NA | TRBJ2-1 | TRBV6-1
CASSPEAATFGTQYF | NA | TRBJ2-5 | TRBV7-2
CATSPSGTDLYSNQPQHF | TRBD1 | TRBJ1-5 | TRBV15
CASALDSRRYF | NA | TRBJ2-5 | TRBV12-5
CASSTTSTDTQYF | NA | TRBJ2-3 | TRBV9
CASSAGLGMDEKLFF | NA | TRBJ1-4 | TRBV7-6
CASSRGQGFIYEQYF | TRBD1 | TRBJ2-7 | TRBV6-1
CASSYGGTGNTIYF | NA | TRBJ1-3 | TRBV6-5
CAGSLVAGGGSEQYF | TRBD2 | TRBJ2-7 | TRBV7-2
CASSLSTGALRGGELFF | TRBD1 | TRBJ2-2 | TRBV5-1
CASGLTQREGQETQYF | TRBD2 | TRBJ2-5 | TRBV12-5
CASSWLPLRGGTDTQYF | NA | TRBJ2-3 | TRBV5-1
CASSEATRRGAFSGEQYF | NA | TRBJ2-5 | TRBV6-1
CAISGDNQETQYF | NA | TRBJ2-5 | TRBV10-3
CATQTGSQPQHF | TRBD1 | TRBJ1-5 | TRBV28
CASSVPGGGAVGELFF | NA | TRBJ2-2 | TRBV25-1
CASSDRVNSPLHF | NA | TRBJ1-6 | TRBV25-1
CASSPRKDSRTQYF | NA | TRBJ2-5 | TRBV18
CAWSVLAGDAGELFF | NA | TRBJ2-2 | TRBV30
CASSLAGADTQYF | NA | TRBJ2-3 | TRBV7-2
CASTKGGGHPTDTQYF | NA | TRBJ2-3 | TRBV9
CAWSTDSHYEQYF | NA | TRBJ2-7 | TRBV30
CASSLDGKVTDTQYF | NA | TRBJ2-3 | TRBV11-2
CASSDPNQETQYF | NA | TRBJ2-5 | TRBV25-1
CASSSQGVPTRGEQYF | NA | TRBJ2-7 | TRBV5-6
CASSPGLGGYTEAFF | NA | TRBJ1-1 | TRBV7-6
CAIRGTSNDNEQFF | TRBD2 | TRBJ2-1 | TRBV10-3